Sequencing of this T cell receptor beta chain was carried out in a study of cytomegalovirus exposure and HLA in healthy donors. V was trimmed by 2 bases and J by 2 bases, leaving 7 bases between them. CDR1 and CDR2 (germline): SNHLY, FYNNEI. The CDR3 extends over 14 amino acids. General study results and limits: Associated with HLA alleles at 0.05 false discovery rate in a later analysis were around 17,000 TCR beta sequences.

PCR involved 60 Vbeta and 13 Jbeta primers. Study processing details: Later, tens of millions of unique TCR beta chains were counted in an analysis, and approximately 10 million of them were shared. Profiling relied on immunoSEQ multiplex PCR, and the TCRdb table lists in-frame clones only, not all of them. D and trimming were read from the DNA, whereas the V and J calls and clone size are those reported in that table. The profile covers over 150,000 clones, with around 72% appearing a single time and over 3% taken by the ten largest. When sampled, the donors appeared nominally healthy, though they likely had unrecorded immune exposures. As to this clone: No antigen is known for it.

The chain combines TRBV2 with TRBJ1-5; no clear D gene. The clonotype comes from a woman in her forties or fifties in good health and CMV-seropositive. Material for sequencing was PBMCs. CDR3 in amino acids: CASSENTRNQPQHF. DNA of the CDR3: TGTGCCAGCAGTGAAAACACACGCAATCAGCCCCAGCATTTT.